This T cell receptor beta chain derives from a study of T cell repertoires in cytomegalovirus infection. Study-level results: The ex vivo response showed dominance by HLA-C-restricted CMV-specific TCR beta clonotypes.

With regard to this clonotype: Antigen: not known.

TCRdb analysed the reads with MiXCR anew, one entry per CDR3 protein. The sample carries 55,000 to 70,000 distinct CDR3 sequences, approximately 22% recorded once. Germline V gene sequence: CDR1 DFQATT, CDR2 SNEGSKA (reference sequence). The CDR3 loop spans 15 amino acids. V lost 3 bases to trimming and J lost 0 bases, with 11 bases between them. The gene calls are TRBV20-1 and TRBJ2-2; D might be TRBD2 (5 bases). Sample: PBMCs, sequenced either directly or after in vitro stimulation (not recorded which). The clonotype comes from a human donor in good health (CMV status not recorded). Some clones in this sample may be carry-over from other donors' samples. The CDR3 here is CSASRAGTNTGELFF. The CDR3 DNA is TGCAGTGCTAGTCGGGCGGGCACGAACACCGGGGAGCTGTTTTTT.